The 2 T cell receptor beta chains below were found in one sample sequenced in a study of post-analysis software for immune sequencing data. Each TCR beta cDNA library carried unique molecular identifiers. Using its own MiXCR run on the PCR reads, TCRdb lists one record per CDR3 protein. The sample lists about 460,000 distinct CDR3 sequences, over 35% seen once, with 9.5% to 13% in the top ten. Notes on the study in general: When patients were compared with controls, 4 or 5 TRBV segments were more frequent, TRBV5-6, TRBV5-1 and TRBV20-1 among them.

These receptors are not linked to any known antigen. Specimen: blood. The receptors derive from a girl aged 10-17 years with multiple sclerosis.

The chain couples TRBV12-3 or TRBV12-4 to TRBJ2-7; 7 nucleotides agree with TRBD1. This CDR3 is 14 amino acids long. V shed 5 bases, J shed 4 bases, and the junction held 8 bases outside the gene matches. The CDR3 protein is CASSPLGQFYEQYF. CDR3 nucleotides: TGTGCCAGCAGTCCCCTGGGACAGTTTTACGAGCAGTACTTC.

This clonotype was seen a handful of times. This sequence joins TRBV7-2 and TRBJ1-2; no reliable D call. The CDR3 totals 12 residues. V was clipped by 5 bases and J by 4 bases, with 8 bases between them. From germline, CDR1 is SGHTA and CDR2 FQGNSA. In DNA, the CDR3 is TGTGCCAGCAGCCGCCTAGGCTATGGCTACACCTTC. It codes for CASSRLGYGYTF.